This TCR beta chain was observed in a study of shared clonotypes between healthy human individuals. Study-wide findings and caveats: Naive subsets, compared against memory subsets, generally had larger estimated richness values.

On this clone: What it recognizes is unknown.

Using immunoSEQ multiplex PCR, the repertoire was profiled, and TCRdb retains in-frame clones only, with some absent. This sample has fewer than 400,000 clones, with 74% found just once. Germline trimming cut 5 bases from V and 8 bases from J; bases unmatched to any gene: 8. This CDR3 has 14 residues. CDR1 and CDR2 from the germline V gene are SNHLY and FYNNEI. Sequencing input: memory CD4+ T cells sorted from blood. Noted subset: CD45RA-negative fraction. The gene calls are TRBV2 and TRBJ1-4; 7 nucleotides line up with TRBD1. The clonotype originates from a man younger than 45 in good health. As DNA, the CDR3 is TGTGCCAGCAGTCTAACAGGGGCGGGGGAAAAACTGTTTTTT. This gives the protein CASSLTGAGEKLFF.